A selection of T cell receptor beta chains follows, all from one sample in a study of OX40 agonist ivuxolimab in advanced cancers. Generated by immunoSEQ multiplex PCR, the TCRdb table keeps only in-frame clones and is missing some. Of around 56,000 clones listed, about 80% are singletons. Here the sequenced sample was CD4+ or CD8+ T cells sorted from blood, taken in a trial of the OX40 agonist ivuxolimab. These receptors were obtained from an adult with an advanced solid tumor such as melanoma, head and neck, liver or kidney cancer. Each CDR3 is given with its conserved first and last residue. A D gene is named only where the DNA matches it firmly. Part of the rows lack a size; the others show once, few, many or a class for expanded clones.

j_call,d_call,v_call,clone_size,cdr3_aa,cdr3_nt
TRBJ1-1,.,TRBV30,few,CAWSPGGSEAFF,TGTGCCTGGAGTCCCGGGGGAAGTGAAGCTTTCTTT
TRBJ1-5,TRBD1,TRBV28,.,CASRLGQGGQPQHF,TGTGCCAGCAGGCTGGGACAGGGCGGTCAGCCCCAGCATTTT
TRBJ1-3,.,TRBV7-9,.,CASQPPLRSGNTIYF,TGTGCCTCCCAGCCCCCCCTGCGGTCTGGAAACACCATATATTTT
TRBJ2-7,.,TRBV10-2,.,CASTVTDTRGGTYEQYF,TGCGCCAGCACCGTCACCGACACCCGGGGCGGGACCTACGAGCAGTACTTC
TRBJ2-2,TRBD1,TRBV5-1,once,CASSLGEQGALRTGELFF,TGCGCCAGCAGCTTGGGGGAACAGGGGGCGCTTCGAACCGGGGAGCTGTTTTTT
TRBJ1-1,TRBD1,TRBV28,.,CASPPNRGNTEAFF,TGTGCCAGCCCACCGAACAGGGGGAACACTGAAGCTTTCTTT
TRBJ2-7,TRBD1,TRBV29-1,.,CSVRQGSYEQYF,TGCAGCGTTCGACAGGGCTCCTACGAGCAGTACTTC
TRBJ2-5,TRBD2,TRBV7-2,.,CASSLGPAGAQTQYF,TGTGCCAGCAGCTTAGGCCCAGCGGGGGCTCAGACCCAGTACTTC
TRBJ2-4,.,TRBV5-4,.,CASSPTRVLAIQYF,TGTGCCAGCAGTCCGACCAGGGTTCTCGCCATTCAGTACTTC
TRBJ1-1,.,TRBV18,.,CASSPSTGNTEAFF,TGTGCCAGCTCACCTTCGACAGGGAACACTGAAGCTTTCTTT
TRBJ1-4,.,TRBV19,.,CASSSITTNEKLFF,TGTGCCAGTAGTTCTATTACAACTAATGAAAAACTGTTTTTT
TRBJ2-6,.,TRBV10-2,.,CASSDDRVSGANVLTF,TGCGCCAGCAGTGACGACCGAGTCTCTGGGGCCAACGTCCTGACTTTC
TRBJ1-1,.,TRBV5-1,.,CASSSYEMNTEAFF,TGCGCCAGCAGCTCCTATGAGATGAACACTGAAGCTTTCTTT
TRBJ2-1,.,TRBV27,.,CASGDPPYNEQFF,TGTGCCAGTGGGGACCCTCCCTACAATGAGCAGTTCTTC
TRBJ2-7,.,TRBV10-2,.,CASSEEGPYEQYF,TGCGCCAGCAGTGAAGAGGGCCCCTACGAGCAGTACTTC
TRBJ2-1,TRBD2,TRBV18,.,CASSPPLAGGPAEIF,TGTGCCAGCTCACCCCCGTTAGCGGGAGGGCCAGCGGAAATCTTC
TRBJ1-1,.,TRBV30,.,CACLGGPEAFF,TGTGCCTGCCTTGGGGGCCCTGAAGCTTTCTTT
TRBJ1-1,TRBD1,TRBV5-4,.,CASGQGYTEAFF,TGTGCCAGCGGACAGGGCTACACTGAAGCTTTCTTT
TRBJ1-6,.,TRBV2,.,CASSEARQGNSPLHF,TGTGCCAGCAGTGAAGCGAGGCAGGGGAATTCACCCCTCCACTTT
TRBJ2-7,.,TRBV5-1,.,CASSLARARDEQYF,TGCGCCAGCAGCTTGGCCAGGGCACGGGACGAGCAGTACTTC
TRBJ1-1,.,TRBV7-6,.,CASSLGGAGAAEAFF,TGTGCCAGCAGCCTAGGAGGGGCCGGGGCGGCTGAAGCTTTCTTT
TRBJ2-1,TRBD2,TRBV6-6,.,CASSYSGGSSYNEQFF,TGTGCCAGCAGTTACTCGGGCGGGAGCTCCTACAATGAGCAGTTCTTC
TRBJ2-3,TRBD1,TRBV5-1,.,CASSLQGAASTDTQYF,TGCGCCAGCAGCCTACAGGGGGCCGCAAGCACAGATACGCAGTATTTT